Presented here are 22 T cell receptor beta chains from one specimen sequenced in a study of T cells after posttransplantation cyclophosphamide. Cells defined as naive were viable CD3+CD4+ or CD3+CD8+ and CCR7+CD45RA+CD45RO-CD95-CD27+CD28+. Assay used: immunoSEQ multiplex PCR; TCRdb lists only in-frame clones, some missing. The sample yields under 35,000 clones, 75% to 95% seen once. Input material: naive CD4+ T cells sorted from PBMCs. The receptor source for this set is an older woman in good health, CMV-negative, and a related stem cell transplant donor.

The rearrangement uses TRBV29-1 and TRBJ2-3; D ambiguous. The CDR3 consists of 12 residues. The V and J ends lost 7 bases and 1 base respectively, with 9 bases between them. Per the germline V gene, CDR1 is SQVTM and CDR2 is ANQGSEA. Here the CDR3 DNA reads TGCAGCGGTGAGACTGGCACAGATACGCAGTATTTT. It translates to CSGETGTDTQYF.

V usage is TRBV6-6 and J usage is TRBJ1-2; TRBD1 might be the D (6 bases). Germline V gene lookup returns CDR1 MNHNY and CDR2 SVGAGI (reference sequence). The CDR3 loop spans 14 amino acids. The ends were cut back, 4 bases at V and 4 bases at J, with 13 bases in the middle. The DNA for the CDR3 is TGTGCCAGCAGTTCTGGGGGCTCCTTCTATGGCTACACCTTC. Protein product: CASSSGGSFYGYTF.

The chain links TRBV7-8 to TRBJ2-1, with D possibly being TRBD2 (6 bases). This CDR3 has 15 amino acids. The V and J ends lost 0 bases and 3 bases respectively, with 9 bases between them. From germline, CDR1 is SGHVS and CDR2 FQNEAQ. The CDR3 protein is CASSLALAIYNEQFF. CDR3 nucleotide sequence: TGTGCCAGCAGCTTAGCTCTAGCGATCTACAATGAGCAGTTCTTC.

V usage is TRBV6-5 and J usage is TRBJ2-7, with D tentatively TRBD1 (6 bases). The germline gives CDR1 MNHEY, CDR2 SVGAGI. The V end was cut by 6 bases, the J end by 1 base, with 13 bases between. The CDR3 spans 14 residues. The CDR3 DNA reads as TGTGCCAGCAGGGGGACACAGCCATCCTACGAGCAGTACTTC. Residues: CASRGTQPSYEQYF.

On this clone itself: Other DNA sequences in this sample translate to the same CDR3. This chain connects TRBV5-4 to TRBJ2-5, with 8 bases aligning to TRBD2. With V trimmed by 4 bases and J by 3 bases, 11 bases remained unmatched. The CDR3 has 16 residues. Germline CDR1 SGHNT, CDR2 YYREEE (reference sequence). CDR3 in DNA: TGTGCCAGCAGCCCCGGGTTCGAGCGGGGGAAAGAGACCCAGTACTTC. Translating gives CASSPGFERGKETQYF.

The chain carries TRBV28 and TRBJ2-2; 7 bases line up with TRBD1. With V trimmed by 6 bases and J by 4 bases, 8 bases remained unmatched. Germline V gene lookup returns CDR1 MDHEN and CDR2 SYDVKM. There are 15 residues in the CDR3. CDR3 sequence (DNA): TGTGCCAGCAGGAGAAGGGGGCAGGGCACCGGGGAGCTGTTTTTT. Protein product: CASRRRGQGTGELFF.

V gene TRBV18 combines with J gene TRBJ1-1, with D maybe TRBD1 (5 bases). Trimming removed 3 bases at V and 7 bases at J, with 9 bases between. The length of the CDR3 is 12 residues. The germline V gene has CDR1 KGHSH and CDR2 LQKENI. CDR3 bases: TGTGCCAGCTCACCCCTTGACAGTGAAGCTTTCTTT. Translated: CASSPLDSEAFF.

J is TRBJ1-1 and V is TRBV9; 11 bases fit TRBD1. J lost 4 bases, V lost 4 bases, and 3 bases had no gene match. The V gene's germline CDR1 is SGDLS and CDR2 YYNGEE. The CDR3 totals 14 residues. The CDR3 DNA follows: TGTGCCAGCAGCTTCGGGACAGGGGGCACTGAAGCTTTCTTT. Residues: CASSFGTGGTEAFF.

Only one count was recorded for this clone. CDR3 region: CASSLKPGQEHEQYF. The CDR3 DNA is TGTGCCAGCAGCCTAAAACCGGGACAGGAACACGAGCAGTACTTC. This chain joins TRBV7-2 and TRBJ2-7; TRBD1 agrees at 8 bases. The V gene end was trimmed by 5 bases and the J gene end by 5 bases; junction bases not matched to a gene: 11. Germline assignment: CDR1 SGHTA and CDR2 FQGNSA. The CDR3 is 15 amino acids.

The V and J genes are TRBV9 and TRBJ2-3, with 7 nucleotides matching TRBD2. CDR3 length: 16 amino acids. Germline V gene sequence: CDR1 SGDLS, CDR2 YYNGEE. V lost 4 bases to trimming and J lost 5 bases; unmatched junction nucleotides: 13. The CDR3, as DNA: TGTGCCAGCAGCCGGACTAGTTGGAGAGGGGAAGATACGCAGTATTTT. Its translation is CASSRTSWRGEDTQYF. Drawing the rest from reference TRBV9 and TRBJ2-3, the complete variable domain is DSGVTQTPKHLITATGQRVTLRCSPRSGDLSVYWYQQSLDQGLQFLIQYYNGEERAKGNILERFSAQQFPDLHSELNLSSLELGDSALYFCASSRTSWRGEDTQYFGPGTRLTVL.

In its sample, this clone was seen once. The V gene is TRBV7-8, the J gene TRBJ2-1; 12 positions match TRBD2. The CDR3 loop spans 19 amino acids. Germline CDR1 reads SGHVS; CDR2 reads FQNEAQ. With 1 base clipped from V and 2 bases from J, the junction kept 9 bases outside the gene matches. The DNA of the CDR3 is TGTGCCAGCAGCTTAGGTGGACTAGCGGGGTCAAGCGCCTACAATGAGCAGTTCTTC. It translates to CASSLGGLAGSSAYNEQFF. The full variable domain, completed using reference TRBV7-8 and TRBJ2-1, is GAGVSQSPRYKVAKRGQDVALRCDPISGHVSLFWYQQALGQGPEFLTYFQNEAQLDKSGLPSDRFFAERPEGSVSTLKIQRTQQEDSAVYLCASSLGGLAGSSAYNEQFFGPGTRLTVL.

The gene calls are TRBV30 and TRBJ2-7; 9 bases align to TRBD1. The CDR3 loop spans 13 amino acids. Trimming took 1 base from V and 3 from J; bases not matched to a gene: 1. Germline V CDR1 and CDR2: GTSNPN, SVGIG (reference sequence). Here the CDR3 DNA reads TGTGCCTGGAGTGGACAGGGGGACTACGAGCAGTACTTC. This sequence encodes CAWSGQGDYEQYF.

This rearrangement joins TRBV30 to TRBJ2-3, with a possible D match to TRBD1 (6 bases). V lost 0 bases to trimming and J lost 4 bases, with 8 bases between them. Germline CDR1 GTSNPN, CDR2 SVGIG (reference sequence). The CDR3 is 13 amino acids. The CDR3 nucleotides are TGTGCCTGGAGTGTACCAGGGGCAGATACGCAGTATTTT. Translation: CAWSVPGADTQYF.

This chain uses TRBV7-3 with TRBJ2-1; D gene ambiguous. This CDR3 comprises 14 residues. In germline, CDR1 is SGHTA, CDR2 FQGTGA. V was pared by 2 bases and J by 6 bases, with 11 bases between. The CDR3 spells CASSLGGSRNEQFF. In DNA, the CDR3 is TGTGCCAGCAGCTTAGGCGGCTCCCGCAATGAGCAGTTCTTC.

The rearrangement uses TRBV6-5 and TRBJ2-1; 10 bases match TRBD1. V trimming: 1 base; J trimming: 5 bases; junction bases outside the gene matches: 2. Germline assignment: CDR1 MNHEY and CDR2 SVGAGI. This CDR3 region has 15 residues. The CDR3 bases are TGTGCCAGCAGTTACTGGGGACAGGGGAACAATGAGCAGTTCTTC. This encodes CASSYWGQGNNEQFF.

Turning to this clone: In this CDR3 the conserved last residue, phenylalanine or tryptophan, is missing, so a read error is likely. The chain links TRBV27 to TRBJ2-7; TRBD1 matches at 8 bases. V dropped 3 bases and J dropped 2; count of bases not matched to a gene: 3. This CDR3 is built from 14 residues. Germline assignment: CDR1 MNHEY and CDR2 SMNVEV (reference sequence). CDR3 sequence (DNA): TGTGCCAGCAGTTTCCTCAGGGGGCCCTACGAGCAGTACTGC. This codes for CASSFLRGPYEQYC.

This chain joins TRBV4-2 and TRBJ2-3, with 7 bases lining up with TRBD2. The V segment lost 4 bases and the J segment 4 bases; nucleotides outside the gene matches: 8. CDR1 is LGHNA, CDR2 YNFKEQ, per germline. The CDR3 has 15 residues. The CDR3 coding sequence is TGTGCCAGCAGCCCCGGGACTACCCAGGCAGATACGCAGTATTTT. As protein: CASSPGTTQADTQYF.

This sequence joins TRBV27 and TRBJ1-2, with D possibly TRBD1 on 6 matching bases. V was cut by 2 bases and J by 5 bases, with 9 bases left in between. Germline V lookup: CDR1 MNHEY, CDR2 SMNVEV (reference sequence). This CDR3 is 13 amino acids long. The CDR3 DNA reads TGTGCCAGCAGTTTAGACAGGTCTTATGGCTACACCTTC. Amino acids: CASSLDRSYGYTF.

This chain uses TRBV19 with TRBJ2-1; 8 bases line up with TRBD2. From germline, CDR1 is LNHDA and CDR2 SQIVND (reference sequence). Unmatched junction bases numbered 11, after V lost 5 bases and J lost 5 bases. This CDR3 has 16 amino acids. The CDR3 bases are TGTGCCAGTAGTCCCCTCTCGGGGGGGATGAACAATGAGCAGTTCTTC. The encoded protein is CASSPLSGGMNNEQFF.

The chain joins TRBV19 to TRBJ2-2; TRBD1 agrees at 8 bases. The J segment lost 4 bases and the V segment lost 5 bases, leaving 3 bases of the junction unmatched. The CDR3 spans 14 residues. CDR1 LNHDA and CDR2 SQIVND come from the germline V gene (reference sequence). The CDR3 bases are TGTGCCAGTAGTTCGACAGGGGCCACCGGGGAGCTGTTTTTT. It yields the protein CASSSTGATGELFF. The whole variable domain, remainder taken from reference TRBV19 and TRBJ2-2, is DGGITQSPKYLFRKEGQNVTLSCEQNLNHDAMYWYRQDPGQGLRLIYYSQIVNDFQKGDIAEGYSVSREKKESFPLTVTSAQKNPTAFYLCASSSTGATGELFFGEGSRLTVL.

The chain combines TRBV5-6 with TRBJ2-5; the D gene is possibly TRBD1 (6 bases). CDR1 is SGHDT and CDR2 is YYEEEE in the germline V gene. The CDR3 consists of 14 residues. Trimming cost V 4 bases and J 4 bases, with 14 bases left between them. CDR3 bases: TGTGCCAGCAGCCCGGTTGGGGGCGCAGAGACCCAGTACTTC. As protein: CASSPVGGAETQYF.

This chain joins TRBV19 and TRBJ1-3; D gene uncertain. V lost 5 bases, J lost 4 bases, and 15 bases lay in between. The CDR3 sequence is 15 residues long. Germline values: CDR1 LNHDA, CDR2 SQIVND (reference sequence). CDR3 in amino acids: CASSAWRGAGNTIYF. In DNA form, the CDR3 reads TGTGCCAGTAGTGCCTGGCGGGGTGCCGGAAACACCATATATTTT.